The 2 T cell receptor beta chains reported below all come from one sample, sequenced in a study of cytomegalovirus exposure and HLA in healthy donors (TCRdb year 2017). The library was made by the immunoSEQ multiplex PCR assay. For the multiplex PCR, a mixture combining 60 forward primers for TCR Vbeta segments and 13 reverse primers for TCR Jbeta segments was used. What TCRdb holds here is the immuneACCESS table cut down to in-frame rearrangements. Part of the clones is not present; checked against another copy, under half of the missing clones reflect an unresolved V gene, and the others are unexplained. Here the sample has 40,000 or so clones; around 60% occur a single time. The ten largest clones add up to more than 8.5% of the sample. Sequenced sample: PBMCs. The receptor source for this set is a human donor in good health.

The V call is TRBV18, the J call TRBJ2-5; 8 bases agree with TRBD1. The CDR3 consists of 14 residues. In germline, CDR1 is KGHSH, CDR2 LQKENI. With V trimmed by 6 bases and J by 5 bases, 8 bases remained unmatched. CDR3 nucleotides: TGTGCCAGCTCTCCAGGGGGCCCTCGGGAGACCCAGTACTTC. The encoded protein is CASSPGGPRETQYF.

There are a few counts of this clone. J is TRBJ1-1 and V is TRBV5-8; possible D gene TRBD1, 6 bases. Germline V gene data show CDR1 as SGHTS and CDR2 as YDEGEE. Trimming removed 2 bases at V and 8 bases at J, with 13 bases between. The CDR3 runs 13 residues. CDR3 protein: CASSLDLQGEAFF. The CDR3 DNA follows: TGTGCCAGCAGCTTAGACTTACAGGGAGAAGCTTTCTTT.